This is a list of T cell receptor beta chains from one sample in a study of CD8+CD57+ T cells in acquired aplastic anemia. Each CDR3 protein is one row after TCRdb ran MiXCR on the reads. The sample shows 150,000 to 200,000 distinct CDR3 sequences, 64% of them seen only once. The source material was sorted CD4+, CD8+, or CD8+CD57+ T cells (not recorded which) from PBMCs. These TCRs come from a human donor with severe aplastic anemia or a healthy control (not recorded which). CDR3s include the opening cysteine and the closing phenylalanine or tryptophan. A D gene is named only where the DNA matches it firmly. Not all rows give a size; the values are once, few, many and, for expanded clones, a class.

NA	TRBV19	NA	16	TRBJ2-5	CANSISGLGTKETQYF	TGTGCCAATAGTATTTCAGGGTTGGGGACAAAAGAGACCCAGTACTTC
NA	TRBV24-1	few	13	TRBJ1-1	CATSDSLSTEAFF	TGTGCCACCAGTGACTCTTTAAGCACTGAAGCTTTCTTT
NA	TRBV10-3	NA	14	TRBJ1-6	CAISELRGGSPLHF	TGTGCCATCAGTGAGTTAAGGGGCGGTTCACCCCTCCACTTT
NA	TRBV15	few	15	TRBJ2-7	CATSRDRGGTYEQYF	TGTGCCACCAGCAGAGATCGAGGCGGAACCTACGAGCAGTACTTC
TRBD2	TRBV2	many	15	TRBJ2-3	CASTLAGGYTDTQYF	TGTGCCAGCACCTTAGCGGGAGGCTACACAGATACGCAGTATTTT
NA	TRBV20-1	NA	14	TRBJ1-1	CSIGKGPGNSVAFF	TGCAGTATAGGAAAAGGACCGGGGAACAGTGTAGCTTTCTTT
NA	TRBV28	few	16	TRBJ2-5	CASNGLRPLEEETQYF	TGTGCCAGCAACGGCCTGCGACCATTAGAAGAAGAGACCCAGTACTTC
NA	TRBV29-1	few	11	TRBJ1-1	CSVMRNTEAFF	TGCAGCGTTATGAGGAACACTGAAGCTTTCTTT
NA	TRBV6-1	NA	14	TRBJ1-5	CAGSEAHGNQPQHF	TGTGCCGGCAGTGAAGCTCACGGCAATCAGCCACAGCATTTT
TRBD2	TRBV20-1	NA	15	TRBJ2-3	CSAESGTSDTDTQYF	TGCAGTGCTGAATCCGGGACTAGCGATACAGATACGCAGTATTTT
NA	TRBV7-6	NA	14	TRBJ2-7	CASSISDFSYEQYF	TGTGCCAGCAGCATTAGTGACTTCTCCTACGAGCAGTACTTC
NA	TRBV13	few	15	TRBJ1-2	CASSSRRELGYGYTF	TGTGCCAGCAGCTCACGCCGGGAACTGGGCTATGGCTACACCTTC
TRBD1	TRBV10-3	NA	13	TRBJ1-1	CAISYDRGTEAFF	TGTGCCATCAGTTACGACAGGGGCACTGAAGCTTTCTTT
TRBD1	TRBV6-5	many	16	TRBJ2-1	CASSFRPGQGDNEQFF	TGTGCCAGCAGTTTCCGCCCGGGACAGGGTGACAATGAGCAGTTCTTC
NA	TRBV7-3	NA	14	TRBJ1-1	CASSLSGGDTEAFF	TGTGCCAGCAGCTTATCCGGTGGCGACACTGAAGCTTTCTTT
TRBD2	TRBV5-1	NA	15	TRBJ2-7	CASSTLAGVSTEQYF	TGCGCCAGCAGCACCTTAGCGGGTGTTAGTACTGAGCAGTACTTC
NA	TRBV19	once	15	TRBJ2-5	CASSMIGYSQETQYF	TGTGCCAGTAGTATGATCGGGTACAGTCAAGAGACCCAGTACTTC
NA	TRBV7-9	NA	14	TRBJ2-3	CASSYSKDHQAQYF	TGTGCCAGCAGTTACTCGAAGGATCACCAGGCGCAGTATTTT
TRBD2	TRBV12-3/TRBV12-4	NA	14	TRBJ2-5	CASSTSGAQETQYF	TGTGCCAGCAGCACTAGCGGGGCCCAAGAGACCCAGTACTTC
NA	TRBV7-9	NA	16	TRBJ1-1	CASSPPTGILNTEAFF	TGTGCCAGCAGCCCTCCGACAGGTATCTTGAACACTGAAGCTTTCTTT
NA	TRBV19	once	11	TRBJ1-2	CASSTPRGYTF	TGTGCCAGTAGTACCCCTCGCGGCTACACCTTC
NA	TRBV20-1	NA	15	TRBJ2-6	CSAPDRISGANVLTF	TGCAGTGCTCCCGACAGGATCTCTGGGGCCAACGTCCTGACTTTC
TRBD2	TRBV29-1	many	14	TRBJ2-3	CSADPGGYTDTQYF	TGCAGCGCAGACCCGGGAGGTTATACAGATACGCAGTATTTT
NA	TRBV18	few	15	TRBJ1-1	CASSPPRVGYTEAFF	TGTGCCAGCTCACCACCGAGGGTGGGGTACACTGAAGCTTTCTTT
TRBD2	TRBV12-3/TRBV12-4	NA	14	TRBJ2-5	CASNPGGTGETQYF	TGTGCCAGCAACCCGGGGGGAACGGGAGAGACCCAGTACTTC
TRBD2	TRBV7-9	NA	15	TRBJ2-7	CASSLVWRGSYEQYF	TGTGCCAGCAGCTTAGTCTGGCGGGGGTCCTACGAGCAGTACTTC